The rows below give T cell receptor beta chains drawn from one sample of a study of response to subunit inactivated influenza vaccine. TCRdb re-called the RT-PCR reads with MiXCR, one entry per CDR3 protein. Counted here are some 500,000 distinct CDR3 sequences, roughly 13% occurring once; the ten biggest clones make up around 12%. The material sequenced was PBMCs from blood, taken about 40 days after vaccination. The source of these receptors is a man aged 45-65 years who received an inactivated influenza vaccine. Both conserved end residues are trimmed from each CDR3. The order of the fields is J gene, V gene, CDR3 protein.

j_gene: TRBJ2-3
v_gene: TRBV20-1
CDR3aa: SAVAGAWRTDTQY

j_gene: TRBJ2-7
v_gene: TRBV5-1
CDR3aa: ASSLAPFYEQY

j_gene: TRBJ2-3
v_gene: TRBV29-1
CDR3aa: SVEQGPDTQY

j_gene: TRBJ1-1
v_gene: TRBV12-3/TRBV12-4
CDR3aa: ASSRTKNTEAF

j_gene: TRBJ1-1
v_gene: TRBV12-3/TRBV12-4
CDR3aa: ASSLQGSEAF

j_gene: TRBJ1-1
v_gene: TRBV20-1
CDR3aa: SASLVGLGTEAF

j_gene: TRBJ2-7
v_gene: TRBV29-1
CDR3aa: SVWAGSSYEQY

j_gene: TRBJ1-2
v_gene: TRBV30
CDR3aa: AWTDRANVYGYT

j_gene: TRBJ1-4
v_gene: TRBV6-5
CDR3aa: ASSYSWGTTNEKLF

j_gene: TRBJ2-3
v_gene: TRBV27
CDR3aa: ASAGWSTDTQY

j_gene: TRBJ2-5
v_gene: TRBV20-1
CDR3aa: SARGSRGETQY

j_gene: TRBJ2-4
v_gene: TRBV6-1
CDR3aa: ASRGTVRAKNIQY

j_gene: TRBJ1-2
v_gene: TRBV12-3/TRBV12-4
CDR3aa: ASSFWGLVGYT

j_gene: TRBJ1-6
v_gene: TRBV20-1
CDR3aa: SVWGTGDSPLH

j_gene: TRBJ2-1
v_gene: TRBV28
CDR3aa: ASTRGGSLNEQF

j_gene: TRBJ2-2
v_gene: TRBV7-3
CDR3aa: ASSPGSIDTGELF

j_gene: TRBJ2-1
v_gene: TRBV20-1
CDR3aa: SAERGNNEQF

j_gene: TRBJ2-6
v_gene: TRBV4-3
CDR3aa: ASSQDTSAEAGANVLT

j_gene: TRBJ2-7
v_gene: TRBV5-6
CDR3aa: ASGPGPVSYEQY

j_gene: TRBJ2-7
v_gene: TRBV4-2
CDR3aa: ASSQNRLGQGMYEQY

j_gene: TRBJ2-7
v_gene: TRBV10-1
CDR3aa: ASSNTEYEQY

j_gene: TRBJ2-7
v_gene: TRBV12-3/TRBV12-4
CDR3aa: ASSPQTGIFDEQY

j_gene: TRBJ2-3
v_gene: TRBV4-3
CDR3aa: ASSQEFFSGGATDTQY

j_gene: TRBJ2-3
v_gene: TRBV20-1
CDR3aa: SAEPGLAGTDTQY

j_gene: TRBJ2-7
v_gene: TRBV10-3
CDR3aa: AISDQGTPAYEQY

j_gene: TRBJ2-5
v_gene: TRBV28
CDR3aa: ASSPRVVGRQETQY

j_gene: TRBJ2-7
v_gene: TRBV29-1
CDR3aa: SVGLAGLYSYEQY

j_gene: TRBJ2-5
v_gene: TRBV7-3
CDR3aa: ASSLTGRPQETQY